This T cell receptor (beta chain) originates from a study of T-cell reconstitution after alpha-beta-depleted transplantation in children. TCRbeta library preparation incorporated unique molecular identifiers. TCRdb independently ran MiXCR on the PCR reads; one entry per CDR3 protein. The table shows approximately 110,000 distinct CDR3 sequences, with 10% occurring only once. This clonotype was seen repeatedly, ten times or more. The sample consisted of PBMCs, taken before TCRalphabeta/CD19-depleted stem cell transplant. The source of this sequence is a boy aged 2-15 years with acute lymphoblastic leukemia, due to receive a stem cell transplant.

The CDR3, as DNA: TGTGCCAGCATGACGGCCACTGGGGCCAACGTCCTGACTTTC. The encoded protein is CASMTATGANVLTF. The chain is built from TRBV6-1 and TRBJ2-6; D ambiguous. The CDR3 has 14 amino acids. Germline-derived CDR1 and CDR2 are MNHNS and SASEGT. V was shortened by 7 bases and J by 2 bases, with 9 bases between the two germline ends.